Listed below are T cell receptor beta chains from one sample, sequenced in a study of T-cell memory formation after mild COVID-19. Each CDR3 protein gets one entry after TCRdb re-called the 5' RACE reads with MiXCR. Of under 200,000 distinct CDR3 sequences listed, 13% were seen once; the top ten hold 2.5% to 4%. Sequencing input: PBMCs or a T cell subset sorted from them (not recorded which). These receptor sequences come from a man between 18 and 35 years old who had mild COVID-19 (a few samples of this study predate the infection). Cell type and time point are not known. The CDR3 runs from the conserved cysteine through the conserved F or W. The D gene is left open where the match is weak. Rows may omit the clone size; those that give it use once, few, many or a size class.

V	size	J	D	CDR3	DNA
TRBV5-1	few	TRBJ1-2	TRBD1	CASSLGTGPNYGYTF	TGCGCCAGCAGCTTGGGGACAGGCCCCAACTATGGCTACACCTTC
TRBV5-1	many	TRBJ2-7	NA	CASSLAATNAYEQYF	TGCGCCAGCAGCTTGGCCGCGACGAATGCCTACGAGCAGTACTTC
TRBV27	few	TRBJ1-4	NA	CASSLGLTTTNEKLFF	TGTGCCAGCAGTTTGGGGCTTACTACAACTAATGAAAAACTGTTTTTT
TRBV4-3	few	TRBJ1-5	TRBD1	CASSRGTGDQPQHF	TGCGCCAGCAGCCGAGGGACAGGGGATCAGCCCCAGCATTTT
TRBV6-6	NA	TRBJ2-1	TRBD2	CASSYSSRGGDEQFF	TGTGCCAGCAGTTACTCGAGTAGGGGAGGGGATGAGCAGTTCTTC
TRBV12-3/TRBV12-4	few	TRBJ1-1	NA	CASQGRYTEAFF	TGTGCCAGCCAGGGGAGGTACACTGAAGCTTTCTTT
TRBV3-1	NA	TRBJ1-5	TRBD1	CASSQDGGQGDQPQHF	TGTGCCAGCAGCCAAGATGGGGGACAGGGGGACCAGCCCCAGCATTTT
TRBV7-2	NA	TRBJ1-5	TRBD1	CASSQTGVFNQPQHF	TGTGCCAGCAGCCAGACAGGGGTCTTCAATCAGCCCCAGCATTTT
TRBV10-3	NA	TRBJ2-5	NA	CAIRPDSQETQYF	TGTGCCATCAGACCGGACAGTCAGGAGACCCAGTACTTC
TRBV10-3	few	TRBJ1-1	TRBD1	CAISSPNRGLGTEAFF	TGTGCCATCAGTTCTCCAAACAGGGGCCTCGGCACTGAAGCTTTCTTT
TRBV7-2	NA	TRBJ2-5	TRBD2	CASSFSGTIQETQYF	TGTGCCAGCAGCTTTAGCGGGACCATCCAAGAGACCCAGTACTTC
TRBV28	few	TRBJ1-4	TRBD1	CATADRNEKLFF	TGTGCCACCGCGGACAGGAATGAAAAACTGTTTTTT
TRBV5-1	NA	TRBJ2-3	NA	CASGNGPADTQYF	TGCGCCAGCGGGAACGGGCCAGCAGATACGCAGTATTTT
TRBV7-2	many	TRBJ2-5	TRBD1	CASSLLSTGRGPRETQYF	TGTGCCAGCAGCTTACTATCAACGGGCAGGGGGCCTCGAGAGACCCAGTACTTC
TRBV6-2/TRBV6-3	NA	TRBJ1-2	NA	CASNHDLENYGYTF	TGTGCCAGCAACCACGACCTCGAAAACTATGGCTACACCTTC
TRBV5-6	few	TRBJ2-3	NA	CASSPGPGEDTQYF	TGTGCCAGCAGCCCGGGACCGGGGGAAGATACGCAGTATTTT
TRBV20-1	few	TRBJ2-5	TRBD2	CSASFTSGRGETQYF	TGCAGTGCTAGTTTCACTAGCGGGAGAGGAGAGACCCAGTACTTC
TRBV4-1	few	TRBJ2-5	TRBD2	CASRSVGGREETQYF	TGCGCCAGCCGGTCGGTGGGGGGGAGGGAAGAGACCCAGTACTTC
TRBV5-1	NA	TRBJ2-1	NA	CASSLGGGGAYNEQFF	TGCGCCAGCAGCTTGGGAGGCGGGGGCGCCTACAATGAGCAGTTCTTC
TRBV20-1	NA	TRBJ2-3	NA	CSARTPGGGDTQYF	TGCAGTGCTAGAACACCGGGTGGGGGGGATACGCAGTATTTT
TRBV5-1	many	TRBJ2-1	NA	CASSLENYNEQFF	TGCGCCAGCAGCTTGGAAAATTACAATGAGCAGTTCTTC
TRBV7-2	few	TRBJ2-6	NA	CASSLRPVVSGANVLTF	TGTGCCAGCAGCTTAAGGCCAGTCGTCTCTGGGGCCAACGTCCTGACTTTC
TRBV7-9	few	TRBJ1-1	NA	CASSLTQYGTEAFF	TGTGCCAGCAGCTTAACTCAATACGGCACTGAAGCTTTCTTT
TRBV6-5	NA	TRBJ2-2	TRBD1	CASRRTGDTGELFF	TGTGCCAGCAGGAGGACAGGGGACACCGGGGAGCTGTTTTTT
TRBV5-1	NA	TRBJ1-4	TRBD1	CASTPGTGAINEKLFF	TGCGCCAGCACCCCGGGGACAGGAGCTATTAATGAAAAACTGTTTTTT
TRBV4-3	few	TRBJ1-2	NA	CASSQQGGPYGYTF	TGCGCCAGCAGCCAACAGGGCGGGCCTTATGGCTACACCTTC
TRBV5-1	NA	TRBJ2-3	NA	CASNPGQRANTQYF	TGCGCCAGCAACCCAGGACAGCGGGCTAATACGCAGTATTTT
TRBV7-3	few	TRBJ2-5	NA	CASSLSRQETQYF	TGTGCCAGCAGCTTAAGCAGGCAAGAGACCCAGTACTTC